The 10 T cell receptor beta chains reported below all come from one sample, sequenced in a study of blood T cell repertoires in COVID-19. Clones were sequenced by immunoSEQ multiplex PCR, and TCRdb holds only the in-frame ones, with some missing. The sample holds about 56,000 clones, roughly 83% seen once. Sequenced material: peripheral blood. The receptors stem from a man aged 55 to 70 with COVID-19, enrolled during active disease.

The chain combines TRBV6-2 or TRBV6-3 with TRBJ1-2, with TRBD1 matching over 7 bases. After removal of 7 bases from V and 4 bases from J, the junction contained 9 bases not matched to a gene. CDR1 is MNHEY, CDR2 SVGEGT, per germline. This CDR3 region has 14 residues. The CDR3 reads CASTPGGLVYGYTF. As DNA, the CDR3 is TGTGCCAGCACCCCAGGGGGTTTAGTCTATGGCTACACCTTC.

Concerning this clone itself: The sample holds other DNA sequences that translate to the same CDR3. This rearrangement joins TRBV30 to TRBJ1-3; 7 bases fit TRBD1. Losses at the gene ends were 0 bases for V and 8 bases for J; bases not matched to a gene: 4. Germline V gene data show CDR1 as GTSNPN and CDR2 as SVGIG (reference sequence). This CDR3 is 13 amino acids long. The CDR3 loop is CAWSVRQGDTIYF. The DNA for the CDR3 is TGTGCCTGGAGTGTACGGCAGGGGGACACCATATATTTT.

The chain is built from TRBV28 and TRBJ2-1; D remains ambiguous. The CDR3 length is 9 residues. The V end was cut by 7 bases, the J end by 8 bases, with 3 bases between. Germline V gene lookup returns CDR1 MDHEN and CDR2 SYDVKM. The CDR3 DNA sequence: TGTGCCAGCAAGCATGAGCAGTTCTTC. Amino acid sequence: CASKHEQFF.

The rearrangement joins TRBV6-6 to TRBJ2-1, with 12 bases lining up with TRBD2. In germline, CDR1 is MNHNY, CDR2 SVGAGI (reference sequence). Unmatched junction bases numbered 7, after V lost 10 bases and J lost 6 bases. CDR3 size: 14 residues. The CDR3 DNA follows: TGTGCCACCGTAAGGACTAGCGGGGCCAATGAGCAGTTCTTC. Its protein product is CATVRTSGANEQFF.

This clone was found a few times. The chain combines TRBV6-5 with TRBJ1-4; D possibly corresponds to TRBD1 (5 bases). The CDR3 length is 13 residues. With 8 bases removed from V and 4 bases from J, the gap between germline ends came to 11 bases. CDR1 is MNHEY, CDR2 SVGAGI, per germline. In DNA, the CDR3 is TGTGCCAGCGCCACCAGGGTTAATGAAAAACTGTTTTTT. The encoded protein is CASATRVNEKLFF.

The chain combines TRBV24-1 with TRBJ2-3; 8 positions match TRBD2. CDR3 length: 16 residues. CDR1 is KGHDR, CDR2 SFDVKD, per germline. The trim removed 9 bases at V and 0 bases at J, leaving 10 bases unmatched. The CDR3 loop reads CATSSPLAESTDTQYF. In nucleotides, the CDR3 is TGTGCCACCTCTTCCCCACTAGCGGAAAGCACAGATACGCAGTATTTT.

The table lists this clone with a count of one. The gene calls are TRBV6-5 and TRBJ2-2; TRBD2 is a possible D gene (6 bases). CDR1 is MNHEY, CDR2 SVGAGI, per germline. The CDR3 consists of 14 residues. V lost 11 bases, J lost 3 bases, and 16 bases lay in between. CDR3 sequence reads: CASLGGSYTGELFF. The CDR3 nucleotides are TGTGCCTCCCTGGGGGGATCGTACACCGGGGAGCTGTTTTTT.

The chain carries TRBV19 and TRBJ1-2; 7 bases align to TRBD1. Germline CDR1 is LNHDA and CDR2 is SQIVND (reference sequence). V lost 5 bases to trimming and J lost 1 base; unmatched junction nucleotides: 13. This CDR3 spans 17 amino acids. CDR3 in amino acids: CASSPQAGQTINYGYTF. The DNA of the CDR3 is TGTGCCAGTAGTCCCCAGGCGGGACAGACAATTAACTATGGCTACACCTTC.

This chain joins TRBV3-1 (or the pseudogene TRBV3-2) and TRBJ1-5, with D possibly being TRBD1 (5 bases). The CDR3 spans 17 residues. Germline loops: CDR1 LGHDT, CDR2 YNNKEL (reference sequence). V lost 5 bases to trimming and J lost 0 bases, with 17 bases between them. The CDR3 reads CASSSLGGAASNQPQHF. The CDR3 coding sequence is TGTGCCAGCAGCTCACTCGGAGGGGCCGCTAGCAATCAGCCCCAGCATTTT.

This rearrangement joins TRBV25-1 to TRBJ1-5; the D gene is possibly TRBD1 (5 bases). From germline, CDR1 is MGHDK and CDR2 SYGVNS. The CDR3 contains 13 residues. CDR3 DNA: TGTGCTAACGCTTTCAGGGTAGGTCAGCCCCAGCATTTT. The encoded protein is CANAFRVGQPQHF.